The sequence of this T cell receptor (beta chain) was determined in a study of T cells in Graves' hyperthyroidism and ophthalmopathy. The PBMCs were taken from approximately 9.7 ml of fresh peripheral blood. The ends were cut back, 2 bases at V and 6 bases at J, with 8 bases in the middle. This CDR3 is built from 13 residues. In germline, CDR1 is MNHEY, CDR2 SMNVEV (reference sequence). This clonotype showed up many times. From RNA transcripts, TCR beta CDR3 regions were amplified. The study used the HTBI primer set for a first-round RT-PCR of the TCR CDR3. In TCRdb, the multiplex PCR reads were re-called with MiXCR into one record per CDR3 protein. The sample includes about 570,000 distinct CDR3 sequences, approximately 14% seen only once; the top ten take about 14%.

The V gene is TRBV27, the J gene TRBJ1-5, with D perhaps matching TRBD1 (5 bases). Sample: blood. This clonotype was obtained from a woman aged 40 to 50 with Graves' hyperthyroidism. The CDR3 DNA is TGTGCCAGCAGTTTAAACGGGGGTCAGCCCCAGCATTTT. It yields the protein CASSLNGGQPQHF.